Reported below is one T cell receptor (beta chain). Antigen specificity is unknown. The entry originates in a study of post-analysis software for immune sequencing data. Findings of the study overall: In patients, about five TRBV segments were more frequent than in controls, with TRBV5-6, TRBV5-1 and TRBV20-1 among them. Controls showed significantly higher normalized Chao1 diversity than did multiple sclerosis patients.

Included in the TCR beta cDNA libraries were unique molecular identifiers. Input populations of about 0.95 to 10 million T cells gave rise to a few hundred thousand cDNA molecules. TCRdb reanalysed the PCR reads using MiXCR and keeps one entry per CDR3 protein. The table shows 800,000 to 950,000 distinct CDR3 sequences, with approximately 50% occurring only once. V was clipped by 6 bases and J by 9 bases; unmatched bases: 12. There are 16 residues in the CDR3. The germline gives CDR1 SEHNR, CDR2 FQNEAQ (reference sequence). The sequence was collected from a girl aged 5 to 17 with multiple sclerosis. The rearrangement uses TRBV7-9 and TRBJ2-1, with TRBD2 matching over 12 bases. The sequenced material came from blood. The CDR3 DNA follows: TGTGCCAGCAGTCAAGATCAAGGGACTAGCGGGTTTGAGCAGTTCTTC. It translates to CASSQDQGTSGFEQFF.